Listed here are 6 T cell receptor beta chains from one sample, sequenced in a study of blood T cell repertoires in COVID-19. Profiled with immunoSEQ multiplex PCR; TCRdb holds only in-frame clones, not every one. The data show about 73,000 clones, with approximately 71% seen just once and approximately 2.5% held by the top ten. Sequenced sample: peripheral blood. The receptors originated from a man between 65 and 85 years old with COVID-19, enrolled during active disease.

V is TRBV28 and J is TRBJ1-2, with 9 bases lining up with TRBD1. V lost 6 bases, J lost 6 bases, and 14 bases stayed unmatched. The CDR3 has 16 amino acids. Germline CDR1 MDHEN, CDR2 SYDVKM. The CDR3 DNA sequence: TGTGCCAGCAGCCACCTCCCGGGACAGGGCAGTCATGGCTACACCTTC. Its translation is CASSHLPGQGSHGYTF.

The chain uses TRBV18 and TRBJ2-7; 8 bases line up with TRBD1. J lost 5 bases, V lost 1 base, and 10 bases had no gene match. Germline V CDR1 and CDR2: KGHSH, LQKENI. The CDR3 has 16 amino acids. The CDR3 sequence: CASSPLDTGGTNEQYF. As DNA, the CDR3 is TGTGCCAGCTCACCACTAGACACAGGGGGAACGAACGAGCAGTACTTC.

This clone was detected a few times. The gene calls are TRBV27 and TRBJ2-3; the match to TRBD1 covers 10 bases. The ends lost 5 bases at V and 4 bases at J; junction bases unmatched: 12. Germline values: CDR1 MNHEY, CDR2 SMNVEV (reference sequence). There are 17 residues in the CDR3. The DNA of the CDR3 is TGTGCCAGCAGTCTTCTCCCCGGGACAGGGGAGGCAGATACGCAGTATTTT. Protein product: CASSLLPGTGEADTQYF.

CDR3 DNA: TGTGCCAGCAGCGTAAAACTAGCGCAAAGCACAGATACGCAGTATTTT. Protein sequence: CASSVKLAQSTDTQYF. The rearrangement links TRBV9 to TRBJ2-3; 7 bases line up with TRBD2. The J segment lost 0 bases and the V segment lost 1 base, leaving 5 bases of the junction unmatched. The V gene's germline CDR1 is SGDLS and CDR2 YYNGEE. This CDR3 has 16 amino acids.

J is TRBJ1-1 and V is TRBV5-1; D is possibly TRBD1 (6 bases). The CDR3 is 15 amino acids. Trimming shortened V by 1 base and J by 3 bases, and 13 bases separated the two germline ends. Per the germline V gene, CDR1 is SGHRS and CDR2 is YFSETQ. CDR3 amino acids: CASSLFGGTYTEAFF. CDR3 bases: TGCGCCAGCAGCTTGTTTGGGGGCACCTACACTGAAGCTTTCTTT.

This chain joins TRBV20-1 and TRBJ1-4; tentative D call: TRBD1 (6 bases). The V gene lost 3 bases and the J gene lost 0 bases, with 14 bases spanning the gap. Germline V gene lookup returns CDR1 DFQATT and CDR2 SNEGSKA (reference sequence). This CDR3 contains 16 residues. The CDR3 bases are TGCAGTGCTAGTGTCAGGGGCGGGTCAACTAATGAAAAACTGTTTTTT. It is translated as CSASVRGGSTNEKLFF.